This note documents a single T cell receptor (beta chain) sequence. This record comes from a study of blood T cell repertoires in COVID-19. Overall study: PBMCs, B-cell-depleted T cells, or T cells were the source of the cDNA or gDNA that made up the material.

The CDR3 runs 16 residues. Germline CDR1 reads SGHVS; CDR2 reads FQNEAQ. Deletions cut 0 bases from V and 5 bases from J, with 17 bases between. Source study methods: Reference gene primers were amplified, and this amplification served to estimate nucleated cell counts. Profiling relied on immunoSEQ multiplex PCR, and the TCRdb table lists in-frame clones only, not all of them. Clone size and V and J calls were adopted from that table, with D and trimming inferred from the DNA. The profile shows 55,000 to 90,000 clones, approximately 86% of them singletons. The V and J genes are TRBV7-8 and TRBJ2-7; weak D call: TRBD2 (6 bases). The sequencing input was peripheral blood. This clonotype originated in a man aged 65 to 79 with active COVID-19. CDR3 region: CASSLARLALGDEQYF. The CDR3 DNA follows: TGTGCCAGCAGCTTAGCGCGGCTAGCGCTTGGCGACGAGCAGTACTTC.